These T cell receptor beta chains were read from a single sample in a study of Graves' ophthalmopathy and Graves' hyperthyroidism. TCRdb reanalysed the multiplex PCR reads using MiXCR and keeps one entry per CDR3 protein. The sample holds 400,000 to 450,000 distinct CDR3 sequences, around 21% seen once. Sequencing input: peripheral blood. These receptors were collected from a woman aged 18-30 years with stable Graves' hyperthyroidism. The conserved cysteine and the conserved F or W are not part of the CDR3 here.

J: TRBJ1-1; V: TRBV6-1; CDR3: ASSLQTENTEAF
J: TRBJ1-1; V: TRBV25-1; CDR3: ASSIIGYTDAF
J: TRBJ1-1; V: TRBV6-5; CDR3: ASSYSGGKAEAF
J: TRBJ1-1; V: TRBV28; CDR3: ASSSSSGQREAF
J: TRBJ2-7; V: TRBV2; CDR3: ASSSPGAFGQY
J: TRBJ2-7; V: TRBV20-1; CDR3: MTDRGPYEQY
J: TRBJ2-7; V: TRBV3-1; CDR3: ASSPGWASGSYSSYEQY
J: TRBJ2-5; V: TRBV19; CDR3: ASSIPRGTQY
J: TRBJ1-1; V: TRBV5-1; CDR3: ASSTDRGRSTEAF
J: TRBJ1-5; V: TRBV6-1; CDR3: ASSERPEAEPQH
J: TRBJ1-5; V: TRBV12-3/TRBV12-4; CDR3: ASSSGGTGRHSNQPQH
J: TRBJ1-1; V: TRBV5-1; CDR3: ASSPQTGGNTEAF
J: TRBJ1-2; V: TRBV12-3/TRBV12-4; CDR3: ASSLSRLGNYGYT
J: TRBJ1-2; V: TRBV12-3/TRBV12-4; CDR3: ASSAGFGYT
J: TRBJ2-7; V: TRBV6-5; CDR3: ASSTTYRGDEQY
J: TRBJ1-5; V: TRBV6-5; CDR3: ASRVNRVGNQPQH
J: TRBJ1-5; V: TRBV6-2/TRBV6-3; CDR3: ASSDNRGRVNQPQH
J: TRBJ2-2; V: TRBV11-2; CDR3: ASSPFGGRRTGELF
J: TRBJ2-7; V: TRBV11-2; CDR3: ASSRVRDSGEQY
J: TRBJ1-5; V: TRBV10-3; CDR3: AISESGGNQPQH
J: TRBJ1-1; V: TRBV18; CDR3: ASSVQQGRTEAF
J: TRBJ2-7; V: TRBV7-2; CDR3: ASSRTSGTIYEQY